These 20 T cell receptor beta chains originate from one sample sequenced in a study of control samples from healthy donors and cancer patients. Sequencing was performed with immunoSEQ multiplex PCR; in TCRdb, only in-frame clones are kept and a portion is missing. The top ten clones hold more than 1.5% of a sample with about 35,000 clones, approximately 93% of them seen once. The sample consisted of PBMCs. Source of these receptors: a man aged 40-49 years with colorectal cancer.

CDR3 loop: CASSFPGSYEQYF. As DNA, the CDR3 is TGTGCCAGCAGTTTCCCAGGATCCTACGAGCAGTACTTC. The V gene is TRBV27, the J gene TRBJ2-7; D call uncertain. This CDR3 has 13 amino acids. V shed 3 bases and J shed 1 base, with 7 bases lying between them. Germline CDR1 reads MNHEY; CDR2 reads SMNVEV (reference sequence).

V is TRBV7-2 and J is TRBJ1-2, with D maybe TRBD1 (6 bases). Between the trimmed V and J ends, which lost 3 bases and 4 bases, there was a span of 9 bases. The CDR3 contains 13 residues. Germline CDR1 SGHTA, CDR2 FQGNSA. The CDR3 reads CASSFGGGYGYTF. CDR3 nucleotides: TGTGCCAGCAGCTTCGGGGGCGGCTATGGCTACACCTTC. The whole variable domain, remainder taken from reference TRBV7-2 and TRBJ1-2, is GAGVSQSPSNKVTEKGKDVELRCDPISGHTALYWYRQSLGQGLEFLIYFQGNSAPDKSGLPSDRFSAERTGGSVSTLTIQRTQQEDSAVYLCASSFGGGYGYTFGSGTRLTVV.

The chain carries TRBV4-1 and TRBJ1-1; D remains unclear. There are 13 residues in the CDR3. Germline CDR1 reads MGHRA; CDR2 reads YSYEKL. V was shortened by 1 base and J by 2 bases, with 5 bases between the two germline ends. The CDR3 DNA follows: TGCGCCAGCAGCCAAGCAGATAACACTGAAGCTTTCTTT. It translates to CASSQADNTEAFF.

This clone was observed once. The chain joins TRBV5-4 to TRBJ1-2, with 10 bases identical to TRBD1. The CDR3 spans 14 residues. Unmatched junction bases numbered 9, after V lost 4 bases and J lost 9 bases. Germline V gives CDR1 SGHNT, CDR2 YYREEE (reference sequence). CDR3 residues: CASSPKTGGESYTF. CDR3 nucleotides: TGTGCCAGCAGCCCAAAGACAGGGGGCGAGAGCTACACCTTC.

The V call is TRBV5-1, the J call TRBJ2-2, with 7 positions matching TRBD1. CDR3 length equals 16 residues. CDR1 is SGHRS and CDR2 is YFSETQ in the germline V gene. V lost 4 bases to trimming and J lost 1 base; unmatched junction nucleotides: 7. The CDR3 nucleotides are TGCGCCAGCAGCCCACCTAGGACAGGGAACACCGGGGAGCTGTTTTTT. It codes for CASSPPRTGNTGELFF.

This clone was seen only a few times. The chain joins TRBV9 to TRBJ1-1; maybe TRBD1 (5 bases). CDR3 length: 14 amino acids. The germline V gene encodes CDR1 SGDLS and CDR2 YYNGEE. The ends were cut back, 4 bases at V and 0 bases at J, with 10 bases in the middle. CDR3 region: CASSLDTMNTEAFF. Written as DNA, the CDR3 is TGTGCCAGCAGCTTGGACACTATGAACACTGAAGCTTTCTTT.

This clone appeared a single time. This chain uses TRBV13 with TRBJ1-1; TRBD1 is a possible D gene (5 bases). CDR3 length equals 17 residues. Germline CDR1 is PRHDT and CDR2 is FYEKMQ (reference sequence). The V end was cut by 1 base, the J end by 2 bases, with 17 bases between. CDR3 residues: CASSLAQGQLLNTEAFF. The DNA of the CDR3 is TGTGCCAGCAGCTTAGCCCAGGGCCAACTTCTTAACACTGAAGCTTTCTTT.

The chain is built from TRBV19 and TRBJ1-2; D is unclear. Trimming left V 10 bases short and J 0 bases short, with 12 bases between. The germline V gene encodes CDR1 LNHDA and CDR2 SQIVND (reference sequence). The CDR3 contains 13 residues. The CDR3: CATKLGPNYGYTF. DNA of the CDR3: TGTGCCACCAAATTGGGTCCTAACTATGGCTACACCTTC.

V usage is TRBV30 and J usage is TRBJ1-1; D is ambiguous. With 2 bases removed from V and 7 bases from J, the gap between germline ends came to 11 bases. This CDR3 region has 12 residues. Germline CDR1 GTSNPN, CDR2 SVGIG (reference sequence). The CDR3 region is CAWSKWVSEAFF. For the CDR3, the DNA is TGTGCCTGGAGTAAGTGGGTCAGTGAAGCTTTCTTT.

The chain uses TRBV11-2 and TRBJ2-7; weak D call: TRBD2 (6 bases). Germline CDR1 SGHAT, CDR2 FQNNGV. The V gene lost 1 base and the J gene lost 4 bases, with 11 bases spanning the gap. The CDR3 runs 14 residues. The CDR3 reads CASSLAADYYEQYF. The CDR3 nucleotides read TGTGCCAGCAGCTTAGCGGCGGACTATTACGAGCAGTACTTC. The complete variable domain, with remaining parts taken from reference TRBV11-2 and TRBJ2-7, reads EAGVAQSPRYKIIEKRQSVAFWCNPISGHATLYWYQQILGQGPKLLIQFQNNGVVDDSQLPKDRFSAERLKGVDSTLKIQPAKLEDSAVYLCASSLAADYYEQYFGPGTRLTVT.

The chain recombines TRBV5-4 with TRBJ1-2, with 7 bases aligning to TRBD1. CDR3 length: 14 amino acids. V trimming: 0 bases; J trimming: 3 bases; junction bases outside the gene matches: 2. In germline, CDR1 is SGHNT, CDR2 YYREEE (reference sequence). CDR3 coding DNA: TGTGCCAGCAGCTTGGGAGACAGGGACTATGGCTACACCTTC. Its protein is CASSLGDRDYGYTF. The whole variable domain, filled in from reference TRBV5-4 and TRBJ1-2, reads ETGVTQSPTHLIKTRGQQVTLRCSSQSGHNTVSWYQQALGQGPQFIFQYYREEENGRGNFPPRFSGLQFPNYSSELNVNALELDDSALYLCASSLGDRDYGYTFGSGTRLTVV.

The chain employs TRBV11-3 and TRBJ2-7, with 10 bases identical to TRBD1. V lost 3 bases and J lost 2; bases outside the gene matches: 1. The CDR3 has 14 amino acids. Germline-derived CDR1 and CDR2 are SGHNT and YENEEA. As DNA, the CDR3 is TGTGCCAGCAGCTTGGGACAGGGGACCTACGAGCAGTACTTC. Its protein product is CASSLGQGTYEQYF.

The chain uses TRBV2 and TRBJ2-2; weak D call: TRBD2 (6 bases). V was cut by 6 bases and J by 2 bases, with 16 bases left in between. This CDR3 comprises 16 residues. Germline CDR1 is SNHLY and CDR2 is FYNNEI. CDR3 bases: TGTGCCAGCAGCCTTAGGTTAGCGGAAAACACCGGGGAGCTGTTTTTT. Amino acid sequence: CASSLRLAENTGELFF.

This chain connects TRBV9 to TRBJ1-5; no clear D gene. The V end lost 0 bases, the J end lost 5 bases, and 12 bases lay between the germline ends. Germline V gene data show CDR1 as SGDLS and CDR2 as YYNGEE. The CDR3 has 15 amino acids. CDR3 amino acids: CASSVDSGMDQPQHF. CDR3 DNA sequence: TGTGCCAGCAGCGTAGATTCGGGGATGGATCAGCCCCAGCATTTT.

V is TRBV19 and J is TRBJ2-1; 9 nucleotides match TRBD1. Germline values: CDR1 LNHDA, CDR2 SQIVND (reference sequence). The CDR3 sequence is 16 residues long. V gave up 1 base and J gave up 6 bases; unmatched junction bases: 7. CDR3 residues: CASSIVQRTGVNEQFF. Written as DNA, the CDR3 is TGTGCCAGTAGTATAGTCCAAAGGACAGGGGTCAATGAGCAGTTCTTC. Variable domain in full (rest from reference TRBV19 and TRBJ2-1): DGGITQSPKYLFRKEGQNVTLSCEQNLNHDAMYWYRQDPGQGLRLIYYSQIVNDFQKGDIAEGYSVSREKKESFPLTVTSAQKNPTAFYLCASSIVQRTGVNEQFFGPGTRLTVL.

The V gene is TRBV7-2, the J gene TRBJ2-7; 7 bases match TRBD2. Trimming cost V 0 bases and J 0 bases; bases outside gene matches: 8. This CDR3 is 17 amino acids long. CDR1 is SGHTA and CDR2 is FQGNSA in the germline V gene. The CDR3 region is CASSLAWSGVSSYEQYF. CDR3 nucleotide sequence: TGTGCCAGCAGCTTAGCGTGGAGCGGGGTAAGCTCCTACGAGCAGTACTTC.

V is TRBV11-2 and J is TRBJ2-4; 7 positions match TRBD2. This CDR3 comprises 14 residues. Trimming at V came to 5 bases and at J to 7 bases, leaving 8 bases not matched to a gene. CDR1 is SGHAT, CDR2 FQNNGV, per germline. The CDR3 DNA sequence: TGTGCCAGCAGCGAATGGGAGGGGACGAACATTCAGTACTTC. Protein: CASSEWEGTNIQYF.

This rearrangement joins TRBV2 to TRBJ1-4, with a possible D match to TRBD1 (6 bases). The V end was cut by 2 bases, the J end by 4 bases, with 11 bases between. Germline CDR1 SNHLY, CDR2 FYNNEI. The CDR3 loop spans 15 amino acids. CDR3 in amino acids: CASSESGANNEKLFF. The DNA for the CDR3 is TGTGCCAGCAGTGAATCAGGGGCCAATAATGAAAAACTGTTTTTT.

This chain connects TRBV2 to TRBJ1-1, with unresolved D. The germline V gene encodes CDR1 SNHLY and CDR2 FYNNEI. CDR3 length: 15 amino acids. The V gene lost 5 bases and the J gene lost 2 bases, with 15 bases spanning the gap. CDR3 sequence reads: CASSLQQILNTEAFF. CDR3 DNA sequence: TGTGCCAGCAGTTTACAGCAGATACTAAACACTGAAGCTTTCTTT.

The rearrangement joins TRBV19 to TRBJ1-1; no firm D call. V lost 7 bases to trimming and J lost 0 bases, with 21 bases between them. Germline CDR1 LNHDA, CDR2 SQIVND (reference sequence). This CDR3 region has 17 residues. The CDR3 loop reads CASKMVRPGQMNTEAFF. CDR3 DNA: TGTGCCAGTAAAATGGTAAGGCCGGGTCAGATGAACACTGAAGCTTTCTTT.